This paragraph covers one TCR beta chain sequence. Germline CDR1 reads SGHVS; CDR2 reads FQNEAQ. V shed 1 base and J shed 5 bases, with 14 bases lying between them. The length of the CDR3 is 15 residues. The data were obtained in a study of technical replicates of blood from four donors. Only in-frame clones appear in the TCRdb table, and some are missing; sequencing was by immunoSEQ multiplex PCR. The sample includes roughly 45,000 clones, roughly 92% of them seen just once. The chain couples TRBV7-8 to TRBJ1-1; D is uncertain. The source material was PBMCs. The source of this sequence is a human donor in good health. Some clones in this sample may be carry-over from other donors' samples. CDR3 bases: TGTGCCAGCAGCTTAGATGACCCATCGGGGACTGAAGCTTTCTTT. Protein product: CASSLDDPSGTEAFF. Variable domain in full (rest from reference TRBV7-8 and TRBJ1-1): GAGVSQSPRYKVAKRGQDVALRCDPISGHVSLFWYQQALGQGPEFLTYFQNEAQLDKSGLPSDRFFAERPEGSVSTLKIQRTQQEDSAVYLCASSLDDPSGTEAFFGQGTRLTVV.